This TCR beta chain comes out of a study of blood T cell repertoires in COVID-19. Germline CDR1 LGHNA, CDR2 YSLEER. Trimming stripped 1 base from V and 9 bases from J, with 13 bases between. The length of the CDR3 is 14 residues. Per the original data handling: Reference gene primer amplification yielded estimated nucleated cell counts. Produced via immunoSEQ multiplex PCR; TCRdb's table is partial and in-frame only. The DNA was the basis for D and trimming; V, J and clone size are from that table. The sample lists some 73,000 clones; roughly 85% were seen once. The source material was peripheral blood. The clonotype originates from a woman of 80 years or more with active or convalescent COVID-19. J is TRBJ2-1 and V is TRBV4-3; maybe TRBD1 (6 bases). The CDR3 region has the DNA TGCGCCAGCAGCCAAGCACTCCAGGGGTCTGAGCAGTTCTTC. It translates to CASSQALQGSEQFF.